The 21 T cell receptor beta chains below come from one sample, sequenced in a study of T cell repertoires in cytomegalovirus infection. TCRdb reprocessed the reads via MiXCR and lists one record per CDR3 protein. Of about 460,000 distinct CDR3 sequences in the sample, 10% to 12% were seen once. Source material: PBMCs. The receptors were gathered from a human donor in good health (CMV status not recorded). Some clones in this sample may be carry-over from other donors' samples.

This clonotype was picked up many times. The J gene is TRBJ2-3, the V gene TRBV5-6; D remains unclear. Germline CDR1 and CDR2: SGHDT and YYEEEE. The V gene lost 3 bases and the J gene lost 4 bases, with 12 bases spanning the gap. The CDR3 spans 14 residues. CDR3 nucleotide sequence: TGTGCCAGCAGCTCGGAAAACACGGCAGATACGCAGTATTTT. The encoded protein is CASSSENTADTQYF.

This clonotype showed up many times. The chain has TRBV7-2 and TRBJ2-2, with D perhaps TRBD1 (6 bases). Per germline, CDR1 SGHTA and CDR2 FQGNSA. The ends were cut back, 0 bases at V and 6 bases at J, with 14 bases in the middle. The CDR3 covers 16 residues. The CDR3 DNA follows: TGTGCCAGCAGCTTAGCTCTTGCCAGGGGCTCCGGGGAGCTGTTTTTT. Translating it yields CASSLALARGSGELFF.

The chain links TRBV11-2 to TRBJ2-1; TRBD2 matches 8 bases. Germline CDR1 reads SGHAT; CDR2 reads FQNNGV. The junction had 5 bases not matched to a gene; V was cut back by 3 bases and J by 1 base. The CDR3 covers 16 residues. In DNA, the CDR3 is TGTGCCAGCAGCTTCGTTCGGGGGGGGTCCTACAATGAGCAGTTCTTC. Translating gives CASSFVRGGSYNEQFF.

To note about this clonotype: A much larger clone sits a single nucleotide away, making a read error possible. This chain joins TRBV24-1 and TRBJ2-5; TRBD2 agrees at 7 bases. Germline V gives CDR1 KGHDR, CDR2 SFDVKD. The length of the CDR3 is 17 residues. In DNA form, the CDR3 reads TGTGCCACCAGTGATGGGCGGGGACTAACGTTACAAGAGACCCGGTACTTC. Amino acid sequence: CATSDGRGLTLQETRYF.

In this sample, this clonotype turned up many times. DNA of the CDR3: TGTGCCAGCAGCTTAACTACAGGGTCTGGAAACACCATATATTTT. Translated: CASSLTTGSGNTIYF. The chain uses TRBV7-6 and TRBJ1-3, with D maybe TRBD1 (6 bases). V gave up 2 bases and J gave up 1 base, with 9 bases separating them. The CDR3 is 15 amino acids. Germline V lookup: CDR1 SGHVS, CDR2 FNYEAQ.

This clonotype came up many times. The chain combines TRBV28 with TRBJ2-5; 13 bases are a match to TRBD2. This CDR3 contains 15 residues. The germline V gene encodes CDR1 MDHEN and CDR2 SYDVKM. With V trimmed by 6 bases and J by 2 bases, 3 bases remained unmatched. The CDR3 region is CASRTGLAGQETQYF. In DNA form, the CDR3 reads TGTGCCAGCAGAACGGGACTAGCGGGACAAGAGACCCAGTACTTC.

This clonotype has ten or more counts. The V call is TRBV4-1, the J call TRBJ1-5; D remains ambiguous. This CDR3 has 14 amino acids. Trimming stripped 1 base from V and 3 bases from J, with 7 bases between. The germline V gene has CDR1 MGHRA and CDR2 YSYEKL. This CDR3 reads CASSQVMVNQPQHF. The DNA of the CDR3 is TGCGCCAGCAGCCAAGTAATGGTCAATCAGCCCCAGCATTTT.

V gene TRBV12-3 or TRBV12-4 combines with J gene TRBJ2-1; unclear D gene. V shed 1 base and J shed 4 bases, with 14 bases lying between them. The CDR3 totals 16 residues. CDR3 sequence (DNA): TGTGCCAGCAGTTTAGATGGCAGAGTACTATACAATGAGCAGTTCTTC. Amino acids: CASSLDGRVLYNEQFF.

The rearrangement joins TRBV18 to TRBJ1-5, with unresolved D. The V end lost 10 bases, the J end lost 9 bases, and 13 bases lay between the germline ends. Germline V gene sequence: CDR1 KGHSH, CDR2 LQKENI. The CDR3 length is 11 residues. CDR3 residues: CATRGDGPQHF. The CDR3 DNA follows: TGTGCCACCCGCGGGGATGGGCCCCAGCATTTT. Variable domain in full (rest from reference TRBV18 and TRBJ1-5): NAGVMQNPRHLVRRRGQEARLRCSPMKGHSHVYWYRQLPEEGLKFMVYLQKENIIDESGMPKERFSAEFPKEGPSILRIQQVVRGDSAAYFCATRGDGPQHFGDGTRLSIL.

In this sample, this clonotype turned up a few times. The CDR3 coding sequence is TGTGCCAGCAGTGCAAGCCCGGACTATGGCTACACCTTC. Its protein is CASSASPDYGYTF. This rearrangement joins TRBV2 to TRBJ1-2; D gene uncertain. The germline V gene encodes CDR1 SNHLY and CDR2 FYNNEI. The CDR3 spans 13 residues. Trimming cost V 4 bases and J 3 bases, with 9 bases left between them.

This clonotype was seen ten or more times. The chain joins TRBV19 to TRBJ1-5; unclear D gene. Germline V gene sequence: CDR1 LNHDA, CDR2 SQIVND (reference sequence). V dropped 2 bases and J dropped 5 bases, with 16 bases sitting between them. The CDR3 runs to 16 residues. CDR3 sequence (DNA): TGTGCCAGTAGTATAACCCCCCAGGTAGAACATCAGCCCCAGCATTTT. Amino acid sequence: CASSITPQVEHQPQHF.

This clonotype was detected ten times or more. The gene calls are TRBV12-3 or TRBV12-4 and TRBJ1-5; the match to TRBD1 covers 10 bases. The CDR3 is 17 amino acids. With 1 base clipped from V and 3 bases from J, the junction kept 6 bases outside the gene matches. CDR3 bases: TGTGCCAGCAGTTTAGGAGGGACAGGGGCCTTCAATCAGCCCCAGCATTTT. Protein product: CASSLGGTGAFNQPQHF.

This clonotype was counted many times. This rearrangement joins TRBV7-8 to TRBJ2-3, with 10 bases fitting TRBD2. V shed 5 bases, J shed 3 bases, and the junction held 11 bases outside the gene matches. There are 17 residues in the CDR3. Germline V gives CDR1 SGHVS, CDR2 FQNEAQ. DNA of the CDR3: TGTGCCAGCAGCCGCGGGCTAGCGGGAGAAGGAACAGATACGCAGTATTTT. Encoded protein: CASSRGLAGEGTDTQYF.

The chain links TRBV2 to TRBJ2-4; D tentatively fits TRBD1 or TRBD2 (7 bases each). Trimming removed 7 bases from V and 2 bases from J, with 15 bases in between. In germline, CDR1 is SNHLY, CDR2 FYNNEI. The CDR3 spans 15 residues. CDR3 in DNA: TGTGCCAGCATGGGAGGGGGCGAGCCCAAAAACATTCAGTACTTC. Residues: CASMGGGEPKNIQYF.

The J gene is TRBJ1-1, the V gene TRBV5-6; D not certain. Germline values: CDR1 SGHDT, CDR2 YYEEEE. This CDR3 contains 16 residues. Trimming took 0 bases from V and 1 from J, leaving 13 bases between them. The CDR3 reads CASSLVTPSSNTEAFF. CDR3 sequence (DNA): TGTGCCAGCAGCTTGGTAACACCAAGTTCGAACACTGAAGCTTTCTTT.

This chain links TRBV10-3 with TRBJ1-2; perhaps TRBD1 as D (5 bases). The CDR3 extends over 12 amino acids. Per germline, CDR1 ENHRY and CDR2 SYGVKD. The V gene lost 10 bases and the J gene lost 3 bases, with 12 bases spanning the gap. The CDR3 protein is CATRDSDYGYTF. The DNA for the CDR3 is TGTGCCACCCGCGACAGTGACTATGGCTACACCTTC.

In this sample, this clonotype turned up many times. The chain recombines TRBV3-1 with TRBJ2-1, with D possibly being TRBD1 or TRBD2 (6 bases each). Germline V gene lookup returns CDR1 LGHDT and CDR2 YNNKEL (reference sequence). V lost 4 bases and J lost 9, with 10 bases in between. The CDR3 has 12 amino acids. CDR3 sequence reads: CASSPGGGEQFF. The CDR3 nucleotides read TGTGCCAGCAGCCCCGGGGGCGGTGAGCAGTTCTTC.

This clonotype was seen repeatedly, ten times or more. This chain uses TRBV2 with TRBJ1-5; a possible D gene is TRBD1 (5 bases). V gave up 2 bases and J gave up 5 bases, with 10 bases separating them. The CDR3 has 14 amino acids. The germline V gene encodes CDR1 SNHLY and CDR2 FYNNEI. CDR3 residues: CASSEQGLHQPQHF. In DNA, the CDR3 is TGTGCCAGCAGTGAACAGGGATTACATCAGCCCCAGCATTTT. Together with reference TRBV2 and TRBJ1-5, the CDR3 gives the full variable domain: EPEVTQTPSHQVTQMGQEVILRCVPISNHLYFYWYRQILGQKVEFLVSFYNNEISEKSEIFDDQFSVERPDGSNFTLKIRSTKLEDSAMYFCASSEQGLHQPQHFGDGTRLSIL.

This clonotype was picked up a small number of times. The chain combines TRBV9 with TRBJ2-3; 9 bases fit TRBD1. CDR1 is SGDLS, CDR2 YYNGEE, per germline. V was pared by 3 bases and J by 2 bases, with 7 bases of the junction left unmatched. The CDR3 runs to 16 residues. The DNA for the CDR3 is TGTGCCAGCAGCGAAAACCGGGACAGGGCCACAGATACGCAGTATTTT. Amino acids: CASSENRDRATDTQYF.

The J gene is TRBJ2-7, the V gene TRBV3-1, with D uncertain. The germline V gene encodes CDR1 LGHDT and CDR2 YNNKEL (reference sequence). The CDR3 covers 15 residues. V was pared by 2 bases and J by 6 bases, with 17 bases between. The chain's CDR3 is CASSQTRYSTLEQYF. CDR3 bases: TGTGCCAGCAGCCAAACAAGATACTCGACCCTCGAGCAGTACTTC.

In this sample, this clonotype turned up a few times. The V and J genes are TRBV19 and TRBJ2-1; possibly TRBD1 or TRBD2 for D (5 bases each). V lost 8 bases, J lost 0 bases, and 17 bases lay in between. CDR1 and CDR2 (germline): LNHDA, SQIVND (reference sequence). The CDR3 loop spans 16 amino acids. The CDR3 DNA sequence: TGTGCCAGTCGTCCGAGGGGACCTCGCTCCTACAATGAGCAGTTCTTC. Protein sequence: CASRPRGPRSYNEQFF.